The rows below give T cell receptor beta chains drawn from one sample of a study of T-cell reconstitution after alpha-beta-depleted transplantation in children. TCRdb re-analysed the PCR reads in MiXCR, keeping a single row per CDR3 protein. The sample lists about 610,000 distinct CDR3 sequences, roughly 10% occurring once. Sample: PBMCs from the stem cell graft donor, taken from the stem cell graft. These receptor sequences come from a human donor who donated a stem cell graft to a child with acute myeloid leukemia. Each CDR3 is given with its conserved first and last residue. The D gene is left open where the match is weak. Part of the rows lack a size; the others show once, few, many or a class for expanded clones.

CDR3 protein: CSARAIMDTNTEAFF
CDR3 DNA: TGCAGTGCTAGGGCCATAATGGATACGAACACTGAAGCTTTCTTT
clone size: few
D gene: .
V gene: TRBV20-1
J gene: TRBJ1-1

CDR3 protein: CATRTALSYEQYF
CDR3 DNA: TGTGCCACCCGGACAGCTCTCTCCTACGAGCAGTACTTC
clone size: many
D gene: .
V gene: TRBV27
J gene: TRBJ2-7

CDR3 protein: CAIRERQYQETQYF
CDR3 DNA: TGTGCCATCAGGGAGCGGCAGTACCAAGAGACCCAGTACTTC
clone size: many
D gene: .
V gene: TRBV10-3
J gene: TRBJ2-5

CDR3 protein: CASSVEGLQETQYF
CDR3 DNA: TGTGCCAGCAGCGTAGAGGGACTCCAAGAGACCCAGTACTTC
clone size: many
D gene: .
V gene: TRBV9
J gene: TRBJ2-5

CDR3 protein: CASSFTGTGTYEQYF
CDR3 DNA: TGTGCCAGCAGCTTCACCGGGACAGGGACCTACGAGCAGTACTTC
clone size: many
D gene: TRBD1
V gene: TRBV7-2
J gene: TRBJ2-7

CDR3 protein: CASVDLAGGAYNEQFF
CDR3 DNA: TGTGCCAGCGTAGACCTAGCGGGAGGGGCGTACAATGAGCAGTTCTTC
clone size: .
D gene: TRBD2
V gene: TRBV27
J gene: TRBJ2-1

CDR3 protein: CAGSKRGRGPQETQYF
CDR3 DNA: TGTGCCGGCAGCAAAAGGGGCAGGGGGCCCCAAGAGACCCAGTACTTC
clone size: once
D gene: .
V gene: TRBV21-1
J gene: TRBJ2-5

CDR3 protein: CASSDRTGGSGNQPQHF
CDR3 DNA: TGTGCCAGCAGCGACCGGACAGGAGGATCAGGCAATCAGCCCCAGCATTTT
clone size: few
D gene: TRBD1
V gene: TRBV7-9
J gene: TRBJ1-5

CDR3 protein: CASSLEGAWNSPLHF
CDR3 DNA: TGTGCCAGCAGCTTAGAAGGGGCGTGGAATTCACCCCTCCACTTT
clone size: .
D gene: .
V gene: TRBV7-2
J gene: TRBJ1-6

CDR3 protein: CATRGLVNTEAFF
CDR3 DNA: TGTGCCACCAGGGGGCTGGTGAACACTGAAGCTTTCTTT
clone size: few
D gene: .
V gene: TRBV24-1
J gene: TRBJ1-1

CDR3 protein: CASSLVPMTGAGNQPQHF
CDR3 DNA: TGTGCCAGCAGTCTAGTCCCAATGACAGGGGCAGGCAATCAGCCCCAGCATTTT
clone size: .
D gene: TRBD1
V gene: TRBV6-2/TRBV6-3
J gene: TRBJ1-5

CDR3 protein: CASSPLSGGYKYF
CDR3 DNA: TGTGCCAGCAGCCCCCTGAGTGGCGGGTATAAGTATTTT
clone size: .
D gene: .
V gene: TRBV7-2
J gene: TRBJ2-3

CDR3 protein: CASSSVVVYGYTF
CDR3 DNA: TGTGCCAGCAGCTCTGTGGTCGTGTATGGCTACACCTTC
clone size: .
D gene: .
V gene: TRBV5-6
J gene: TRBJ1-2

CDR3 protein: CASSPGQTSEKLFF
CDR3 DNA: TGTGCCAGCAGCCCGGGACAGACCTCTGAAAAACTGTTTTTT
clone size: .
D gene: TRBD1
V gene: TRBV7-2
J gene: TRBJ1-4

CDR3 protein: CASRSRGTGELFF
CDR3 DNA: TGTGCCAGCAGATCTAGGGGCACCGGGGAGCTGTTTTTT
clone size: .
D gene: .
V gene: TRBV6-2/TRBV6-3
J gene: TRBJ2-2

CDR3 protein: CASSWTSAPSTDTQYF
CDR3 DNA: TGTGCCAGCAGTTGGACTAGCGCCCCAAGCACAGATACGCAGTATTTT
clone size: .
D gene: TRBD2
V gene: TRBV6-5
J gene: TRBJ2-3

CDR3 protein: CASSQLRTSESYEQYF
CDR3 DNA: TGCGCCAGCAGCCAATTAAGGACTAGCGAATCCTACGAGCAGTACTTC
clone size: many
D gene: TRBD2
V gene: TRBV4-3
J gene: TRBJ2-7

CDR3 protein: CASSQGSGLLYYEQYF
CDR3 DNA: TGCGCCAGCAGCCAAGGGTCCGGACTCCTCTACTACGAGCAGTACTTC
clone size: many
D gene: .
V gene: TRBV4-3
J gene: TRBJ2-7

CDR3 protein: CASSLTGLNQPQHF
CDR3 DNA: TGTGCCAGCAGTTTGACAGGGCTTAATCAGCCCCAGCATTTT
clone size: many
D gene: TRBD1
V gene: TRBV12-3/TRBV12-4
J gene: TRBJ1-5

CDR3 protein: CASSSPGTSGKAYNEQFF
CDR3 DNA: TGTGCCAGCAGCAGTCCCGGGACTAGCGGGAAGGCCTACAATGAGCAGTTCTTC
clone size: few
D gene: TRBD2
V gene: TRBV9
J gene: TRBJ2-1

CDR3 protein: CASSEAVRSGQYF
CDR3 DNA: TGTGCCAGCAGTGAAGCGGTCCGGTCGGGGCAGTACTTC
clone size: few
D gene: .
V gene: TRBV6-1
J gene: TRBJ2-7

CDR3 protein: CSAFLTGEQFF
CDR3 DNA: TGCAGTGCCTTTTTGACTGGTGAGCAGTTCTTC
clone size: .
D gene: .
V gene: TRBV20-1
J gene: TRBJ2-1

CDR3 protein: CSAKATEAFF
CDR3 DNA: TGCAGCGCGAAGGCCACTGAAGCTTTCTTT
clone size: few
D gene: .
V gene: TRBV29-1
J gene: TRBJ1-1

CDR3 protein: CASSEVSGRAVNEQFF
CDR3 DNA: TGTGCCAGCAGTGAGGTCAGCGGGAGGGCCGTTAATGAGCAGTTCTTC
clone size: few
D gene: TRBD2
V gene: TRBV25-1
J gene: TRBJ2-1

CDR3 protein: CSALAREGVLGETQYF
CDR3 DNA: TGCAGTGCGCTAGCCCGGGAAGGCGTGTTGGGGGAGACCCAGTACTTC
clone size: .
D gene: .
V gene: TRBV20-1
J gene: TRBJ2-5

CDR3 protein: CAISERHYNEQFF
CDR3 DNA: TGTGCCATCAGTGAGAGACACTACAATGAGCAGTTCTTC
clone size: many
D gene: .
V gene: TRBV10-3
J gene: TRBJ2-1

CDR3 protein: CASSQVPSVDTQYF
CDR3 DNA: TGCGCCAGCAGCCAAGTCCCATCTGTGGATACGCAGTATTTT
clone size: .
D gene: .
V gene: TRBV4-3
J gene: TRBJ2-3

CDR3 protein: CSAPGQINTEAFF
CDR3 DNA: TGCAGTGCGCCCGGACAGATCAACACTGAAGCTTTCTTT
clone size: many
D gene: .
V gene: TRBV20-1
J gene: TRBJ1-1

CDR3 protein: CSVGGGGGGEAFF
CDR3 DNA: TGCAGCGTTGGGGGCGGGGGAGGTGGGGAAGCTTTCTTT
clone size: .
D gene: .
V gene: TRBV29-1
J gene: TRBJ1-1

CDR3 protein: CAIKGGPDTGELFF
CDR3 DNA: TGTGCCATCAAGGGGGGACCCGACACCGGGGAGCTGTTTTTT
clone size: .
D gene: .
V gene: TRBV10-3
J gene: TRBJ2-2

CDR3 protein: CASSFRDTYGYTF
CDR3 DNA: TGCGCCAGCAGCTTCAGGGATACCTATGGCTACACCTTC
clone size: .
D gene: .
V gene: TRBV5-1
J gene: TRBJ1-2

CDR3 protein: CASSYSTGQQETQYF
CDR3 DNA: TGTGCCAGCAGTTACTCGACTGGACAGCAAGAGACCCAGTACTTC
clone size: many
D gene: .
V gene: TRBV6-5
J gene: TRBJ2-5

CDR3 protein: CASSQGLHEQYF
CDR3 DNA: TGTGCCAGCAGCCAAGGTCTCCACGAGCAGTACTTC
clone size: many
D gene: .
V gene: TRBV3-1
J gene: TRBJ2-7

CDR3 protein: CSVPGTGVVGELFF
CDR3 DNA: TGCAGCGTTCCCGGGACAGGAGTGGTCGGGGAGCTGTTTTTT
clone size: many
D gene: TRBD1
V gene: TRBV29-1
J gene: TRBJ2-2

CDR3 protein: CASSFTGGQASYEQYF
CDR3 DNA: TGCGCCAGCAGCTTCACGGGGGGACAGGCCTCCTACGAGCAGTACTTC
clone size: .
D gene: .
V gene: TRBV5-1
J gene: TRBJ2-7

CDR3 protein: CASSPLPGQSSYEQYF
CDR3 DNA: TGTGCCAGCTCACCACTCCCGGGACAGTCCTCCTACGAGCAGTACTTC
clone size: few
D gene: TRBD1
V gene: TRBV18
J gene: TRBJ2-7

CDR3 protein: CSGSAGEETQYF
CDR3 DNA: TGCAGCGGTTCGGCAGGCGAAGAGACCCAGTACTTC
clone size: many
D gene: .
V gene: TRBV29-1
J gene: TRBJ2-5

CDR3 protein: CSVGGIHEQFF
CDR3 DNA: TGCAGCGTTGGGGGGATCCATGAGCAGTTCTTC
clone size: many
D gene: .
V gene: TRBV29-1
J gene: TRBJ2-1

CDR3 protein: CASSSIAGGPVDTQYF
CDR3 DNA: TGTGCCAGCAGCTCCATAGCGGGAGGGCCGGTAGATACGCAGTATTTT
clone size: many
D gene: TRBD2
V gene: TRBV7-3
J gene: TRBJ2-3

CDR3 protein: CASRPGTRYEQYF
CDR3 DNA: TGTGCCAGCAGACCCGGGACGAGGTACGAGCAGTACTTC
clone size: many
D gene: .
V gene: TRBV2
J gene: TRBJ2-7

CDR3 protein: CASSQDRGRGSDTQYF
CDR3 DNA: TGTGCCAGCAGCCAAGATCGCGGGAGGGGGTCAGATACGCAGTATTTT
clone size: .
D gene: TRBD2
V gene: TRBV3-1
J gene: TRBJ2-3

CDR3 protein: CASSAMTGTGELFF
CDR3 DNA: TGTGCCAGCAGTGCCATGACCGGCACCGGGGAGCTGTTTTTT
clone size: .
D gene: .
V gene: TRBV7-2
J gene: TRBJ2-2

CDR3 protein: CASSPPERYNEQFF
CDR3 DNA: TGTGCCAGCAGCCCCCCGGAGAGATACAATGAGCAGTTCTTC
clone size: few
D gene: .
V gene: TRBV28
J gene: TRBJ2-1